The TCR beta chain under discussion was sequenced for a study of blood T cell repertoires in COVID-19. In the study overall: The origin of the acute and convalescent COVID-19 samples was the United States, Italy and Spain. The analysed material was cDNA or gDNA that came from T cells, B-cell-depleted T cells, or PBMCs.

This clone appeared a few times. In the original analysis: How many nucleated cells were present was estimated from reference gene primer amplification. Assay: immunoSEQ multiplex PCR; the TCRdb copy retains only in-frame clones and omits some. V and J calls and clone size are copied from that table; D and trimming were computed from the DNA. The data show tens of thousands of clones, roughly 86% seen once. V was trimmed by 6 bases and J by 4 bases, leaving 15 bases between them. Germline V gives CDR1 MDHEN, CDR2 SYDVKM. The CDR3 is made up of 14 amino acids. J is TRBJ1-2 and V is TRBV28; maybe TRBD1 (5 bases). What was sequenced was peripheral blood. The clonotype comes from a human donor with acute or convalescent COVID-19. The donor label of this sample is uncertain. The CDR3 spells CASSPYRPTYGYTF. CDR3 bases: TGTGCCAGCAGCCCATACAGGCCCACCTATGGCTACACCTTC.